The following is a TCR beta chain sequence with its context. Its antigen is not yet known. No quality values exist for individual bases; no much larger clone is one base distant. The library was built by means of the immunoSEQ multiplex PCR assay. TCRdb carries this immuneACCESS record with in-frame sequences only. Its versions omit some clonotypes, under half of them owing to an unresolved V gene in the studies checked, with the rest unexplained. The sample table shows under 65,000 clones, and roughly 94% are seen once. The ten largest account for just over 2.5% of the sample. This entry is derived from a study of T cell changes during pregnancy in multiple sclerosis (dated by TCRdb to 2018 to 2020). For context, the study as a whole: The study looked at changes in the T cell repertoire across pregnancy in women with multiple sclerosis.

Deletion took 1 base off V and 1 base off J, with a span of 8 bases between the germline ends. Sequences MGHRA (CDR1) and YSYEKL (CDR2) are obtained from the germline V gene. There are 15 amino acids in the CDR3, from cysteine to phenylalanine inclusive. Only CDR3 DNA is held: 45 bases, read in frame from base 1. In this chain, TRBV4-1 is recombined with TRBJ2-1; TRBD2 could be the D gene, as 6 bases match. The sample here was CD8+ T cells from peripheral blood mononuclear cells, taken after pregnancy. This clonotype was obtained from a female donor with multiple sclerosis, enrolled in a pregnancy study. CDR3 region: CASSQGLDSYNEQFF. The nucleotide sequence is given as TGCGCCAGCAGCCAAGGACTAGATTCCTACAATGAGCAGTTCTTC.